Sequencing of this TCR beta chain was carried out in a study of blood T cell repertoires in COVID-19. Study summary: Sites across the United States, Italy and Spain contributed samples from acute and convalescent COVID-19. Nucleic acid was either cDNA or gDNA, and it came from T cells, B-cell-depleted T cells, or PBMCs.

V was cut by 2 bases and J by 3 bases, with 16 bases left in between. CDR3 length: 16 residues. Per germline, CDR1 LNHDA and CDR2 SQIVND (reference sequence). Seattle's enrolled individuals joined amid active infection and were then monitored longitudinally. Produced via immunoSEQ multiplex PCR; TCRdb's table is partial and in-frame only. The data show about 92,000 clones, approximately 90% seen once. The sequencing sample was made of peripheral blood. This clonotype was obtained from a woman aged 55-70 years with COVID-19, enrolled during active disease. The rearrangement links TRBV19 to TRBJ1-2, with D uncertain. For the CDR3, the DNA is TGTGCCAGTAGTATAACGGGTGAGGGAGAATACTATGGCTACACCTTC. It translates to CASSITGEGEYYGYTF.